The 3 T cell receptor beta chains presented below share a single source sample, sequenced in a study of T cell repertoires in cytomegalovirus infection. No antigens are known for them. TCRdb redid the calling of the reads with MiXCR, one entry per CDR3 protein. The sample lists approximately 730,000 distinct CDR3 sequences, around 32% occurring once. The specimen comprised cultured PBMCs, sampled from culture after CMV antigen stimulation. Every receptor here comes from a human donor in good health (CMV status not recorded). Some clones in this sample may be carry-over from other donors' samples.

This clonotype showed up just a few times. The chain is built from TRBV11-2 and TRBJ2-1; D unresolved. V was trimmed by 0 bases and J by 4 bases, leaving 7 bases between them. Germline CDR1 and CDR2: SGHAT and FQNNGV. The length of the CDR3 is 14 residues. The CDR3 coding sequence is TGTGCCAGCAGCTTAGATCCGGTTTACAATGAGCAGTTCTTC. This codes for CASSLDPVYNEQFF.

Only a few counts were recorded for this clonotype. V gene TRBV5-4 combines with J gene TRBJ2-1; 7 bases fit TRBD2. Germline CDR1 is SGHNT and CDR2 is YYREEE (reference sequence). CDR3 length: 17 residues. V gave up 4 bases and J gave up 1 base; unmatched junction bases: 11. The DNA of the CDR3 is TGTGCCAGCAGCCTCCTAATGGGGCGGGGGTCCTACAATGAGCAGTTCTTC. Protein sequence: CASSLLMGRGSYNEQFF.

The rearrangement links TRBV20-1 to TRBJ2-3; 8 nucleotides match TRBD2. This CDR3 region has 14 residues. Germline-derived CDR1 and CDR2 are DFQATT and SNEGSKA (reference sequence). Germline trimming cut 8 bases from V and 3 bases from J; bases unmatched to any gene: 10. CDR3 bases: TGCAGTCCACGGAGGGCGGGGGGAACAGATACGCAGTATTTT. Translation gives CSPRRAGGTDTQYF.